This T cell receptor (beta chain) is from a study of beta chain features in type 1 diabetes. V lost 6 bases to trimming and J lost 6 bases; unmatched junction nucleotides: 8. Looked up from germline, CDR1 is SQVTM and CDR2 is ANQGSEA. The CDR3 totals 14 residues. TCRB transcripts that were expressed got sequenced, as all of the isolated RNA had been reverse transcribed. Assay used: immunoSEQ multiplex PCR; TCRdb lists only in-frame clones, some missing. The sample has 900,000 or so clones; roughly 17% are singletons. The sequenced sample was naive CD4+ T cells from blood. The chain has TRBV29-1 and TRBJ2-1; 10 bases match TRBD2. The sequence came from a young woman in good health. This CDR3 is CSVARTSGVNEQFF. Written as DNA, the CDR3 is TGCAGCGTGGCCCGGACTAGCGGCGTCAATGAGCAGTTCTTC.